Listed here are 2 T cell receptor beta chains from one sample, sequenced in a study of T cell responses to AZD1222 COVID-19 vaccine. Generated by immunoSEQ multiplex PCR, the TCRdb table keeps only in-frame clones and is missing some. The sample has approximately 110,000 clones, approximately 92% seen once. This sample comprised peripheral blood, obtained on day 0 of AZD1222 vaccination. These receptors were collected from an adult in good health.

J is TRBJ1-6 and V is TRBV4-1; 8 bases agree with TRBD1. Trimming cost V 5 bases and J 4 bases; bases outside gene matches: 7. CDR1 and CDR2 from the germline V gene are MGHRA and YSYEKL. The CDR3 is 16 amino acids. The CDR3 DNA follows: TGCGCCAGCAGCTCAGACAGGGGAGGATATAATTCACCCCTCCACTTT. As protein: CASSSDRGGYNSPLHF.

J is TRBJ1-3 and V is TRBV7-2; no firm D call. Germline V gives CDR1 SGHTA, CDR2 FQGNSA. The CDR3 is 15 amino acids. Trimming took off 1 base at V and 0 bases at J, with 7 bases between the two ends. The CDR3, as DNA: TGTGCCAGCAGCTTAGAGGTGCTCTCTGGAAACACCATATATTTT. Translating gives CASSLEVLSGNTIYF.